This TCR beta chain was identified in a study of T cells in Graves' hyperthyroidism and ophthalmopathy. Study conclusions and caveats: Before onset, ophthalmopathy was predicted by the model a median about 6.2 months earlier.

Disease duration was under 3 months in the ophthalmopathy patients, who also had a Clinical Activity Score of at least 3 and a NOSPECS grade of at least 4. The source material, RNA transcripts, was used to amplify TCR beta CDR3 regions. When the TCR CDR3 underwent first-round RT-PCR, the HTBI primer set was used. TCRdb reprocessed the multiplex PCR reads via MiXCR and lists one record per CDR3 protein. The table shows about 600,000 distinct CDR3 sequences, with 16% occurring only once. This clonotype has at least ten counts. What it binds is not known. This CDR3 spans 14 amino acids. Germline V gene data show CDR1 as LNHDA and CDR2 as SQIVND (reference sequence). The V end was cut by 3 bases, the J end by 7 bases, with 12 bases between.

The receptor was isolated from a woman aged 40 to 49 with Graves' ophthalmopathy. What was sequenced was blood. This chain links TRBV19 with TRBJ2-2; D assignment may be TRBD1 or TRBD2 (7 bases each). As DNA, the CDR3 is TGTGCCAGTAGTATGACAGGGACTAACGGGGAGCTGTTTTTT. Its translation: CASSMTGTNGELFF. The full variable domain, in which reference TRBV19 and TRBJ2-2 provide the parts outside the CDR3, is DGGITQSPKYLFRKEGQNVTLSCEQNLNHDAMYWYRQDPGQGLRLIYYSQIVNDFQKGDIAEGYSVSREKKESFPLTVTSAQKNPTAFYLCASSMTGTNGELFFGEGSRLTVL.